This TCR beta chain was obtained from a study of shared clonotypes between healthy human individuals. The repertoire was sequenced with immunoSEQ multiplex PCR; TCRdb's copy has only in-frame clones and lacks some. This sample has 1,400,000 or so clones; around 98.5% occur once, and the top ten carry under 0.45%. The germline V gene encodes CDR1 SGHTS and CDR2 YDEGEE. Trimming shortened V by 1 base and J by 1 base, and 5 bases separated the two germline ends. The CDR3 contains 13 residues. In regard to this clone: Other DNA sequences from this sample encode an identical CDR3 as well.

This sequence originates from a man aged 25 to 45 in good health. Sequencing was done on a sample of naive CD4+ T cells sorted from blood. Subset specified: CD45RA+ positively selected. The chain carries TRBV5-8 and TRBJ1-2; D uncertain. The CDR3 protein is CASSLRDNYGYTF. The DNA of the CDR3 is TGTGCCAGCAGCTTGCGGGATAACTATGGCTACACCTTC.